Listed below are T cell receptor beta chains from one sample, sequenced in a study of T cell changes during pregnancy in multiple sclerosis. Sequenced by immunoSEQ multiplex PCR; TCRdb stores in-frame clones only, minus some. This sample yields under 45,000 clones, of which 85% to 95% are seen a single time; 0.43% belongs to the top ten. The sequenced sample was CD4+ T cells from peripheral blood mononuclear cells, obtained in the third trimester of pregnancy. The receptor source for this set is a female donor in good health, enrolled as a control in a pregnancy study. CDR3s include the opening cysteine and the closing phenylalanine or tryptophan. The D gene is left open where the match is weak. Some rows mark clone size as missing; the rest say once, few, many or name a class of expanded clone.

size: few; D: TRBD1; J: TRBJ1-1; V: TRBV19; DNA: TGTGCCAGTAGTATAGACCTTACAGGGGACACTGAAGCTTTCTTT; CDR3: CASSIDLTGDTEAFF
size: -; D: -; J: TRBJ2-3; V: TRBV29-1; DNA: TGCAGCTCTGTGCGGACAGATACGCAGTATTTT; CDR3: CSSVRTDTQYF
size: -; D: -; J: TRBJ2-3; V: TRBV7-6; DNA: TGTGCCAGCAGCCACAGACCATTCTCTAGCACAGATACGCAGTATTTT; CDR3: CASSHRPFSSTDTQYF
size: -; D: -; J: TRBJ2-3; V: TRBV7-2; DNA: TGTGCCAGCAGCTCCCGCGGGGTCTACACAGATACGCAGTATTTT; CDR3: CASSSRGVYTDTQYF
size: -; D: TRBD1; J: TRBJ1-2; V: TRBV27; DNA: TGTGCCAGCAGGGAAATGCCGGGACAGGGGTTTGGCTACACCTTC; CDR3: CASREMPGQGFGYTF
size: -; D: -; J: TRBJ2-2; V: TRBV6-5; DNA: TGTGCCAGCATTTCTCTCAGGCCCACCGGGGAGCTGTTTTTT; CDR3: CASISLRPTGELFF
size: -; D: TRBD2; J: TRBJ2-3; V: TRBV7-2; DNA: TGTGCCAGCAGCTTAGGGGTACTAGCGGGGGGCACAGATACGCAGTATTTT; CDR3: CASSLGVLAGGTDTQYF
size: -; D: -; J: TRBJ1-6; V: TRBV21-1; DNA: TGTGCCAGCAGCAAAGCTACAAAACGACCCCTCCACTTT; CDR3: CASSKATKRPLHF
size: -; D: -; J: TRBJ2-1; V: TRBV29-1; DNA: TGCAGCGTTAGACAGCAATACAATGAGCAGTTCTTC; CDR3: CSVRQQYNEQFF
size: -; D: TRBD2; J: TRBJ2-5; V: TRBV14; DNA: TGTGCCAGCAGACGTAGCGGGGGACCGGGGGAGACCCAGTACTTC; CDR3: CASRRSGGPGETQYF
size: -; D: -; J: TRBJ1-3; V: TRBV5-1; DNA: TGCGCCAGCAGCTGGGGAGGGAGCAGTATGGGTTCTGGAAACACCATATATTTT; CDR3: CASSWGGSSMGSGNTIYF
size: -; D: -; J: TRBJ2-2; V: TRBV7-9; DNA: TGTGCCAGCAGCTTCACAGGCACCGGGGAGCTGTTTTTT; CDR3: CASSFTGTGELFF
size: -; D: -; J: TRBJ1-5; V: TRBV5-1; DNA: TGCGCCAGCAGTCCCGGGGGGAGTGCGAGTCAGCCCCAGCATTTT; CDR3: CASSPGGSASQPQHF
size: few; D: -; J: TRBJ2-7; V: TRBV19; DNA: TGTGCCAGTAACTACGTACCCGACTCCTACGAGCAGTACTTC; CDR3: CASNYVPDSYEQYF
size: -; D: -; J: TRBJ2-6; V: TRBV28; DNA: TGTGCCAGCAGTCACGGGGGTACTGGGGCCAACGTCCTGACTTTC; CDR3: CASSHGGTGANVLTF
size: -; D: -; J: TRBJ2-3; V: TRBV5-4; DNA: TGTGCCAGCAGCCCGGGGGGCCAGCCAGATACGCAGTATTTT; CDR3: CASSPGGQPDTQYF
size: -; D: -; J: TRBJ2-3; V: TRBV7-3; DNA: TGTGCCAGCAGCTTTAGCATAGCGCTTACAGATACGCAGTATTTT; CDR3: CASSFSIALTDTQYF
size: -; D: TRBD1; J: TRBJ1-3; V: TRBV19; DNA: TGTGCCAGTACCAGAGGGGGCGCCTCTGGAAACACCATATATTTT; CDR3: CASTRGGASGNTIYF
size: -; D: -; J: TRBJ1-1; V: TRBV7-2; DNA: TGTGCCAGCAGCTTAAGTTGGCAGAACACTGAAGCTTTCTTT; CDR3: CASSLSWQNTEAFF
size: -; D: -; J: TRBJ1-6; V: TRBV7-9; DNA: TGTGCCAGCAGCTCCCGGTGGGGGGGACCCCTCCACTTT; CDR3: CASSSRWGGPLHF
size: -; D: -; J: TRBJ2-7; V: TRBV7-2; DNA: TGTGCCAGCAGCAAAAGCAGCGGAGAGTCCTACGAGCAGTACTTC; CDR3: CASSKSSGESYEQYF
size: few; D: -; J: TRBJ1-6; V: TRBV6-1; DNA: TGTGCCAGCATCCAAGGAGACAGCTATTCACCCCTCCACTTT; CDR3: CASIQGDSYSPLHF
size: -; D: -; J: TRBJ2-1; V: TRBV12-5; DNA: TGTGCTAGTGGTTCGGAGAGTGGTAGGCAGTTCTTC; CDR3: CASGSESGRQFF
size: -; D: -; J: TRBJ1-3; V: TRBV4-3; DNA: TGCGCCAGCAGCCGGGAAACAGGACCGAACGGAAACACCATATATTTT; CDR3: CASSRETGPNGNTIYF
size: -; D: TRBD2; J: TRBJ2-7; V: TRBV4-3; DNA: TGCGCCAGCAGCCAAGAAAGACCGACTAGCGGGGACGAGCAGTACTTC; CDR3: CASSQERPTSGDEQYF
size: few; D: TRBD1; J: TRBJ1-2; V: TRBV5-4; DNA: TGTGCCAGCAGCCTTAGGGACAGGGTCGGTGGCTACACCTTC; CDR3: CASSLRDRVGGYTF
size: -; D: TRBD1; J: TRBJ1-2; V: TRBV4-2; DNA: TGTGCCAGCAGGCGACCGACAGGGACGGACTATGGCTACACCTTC; CDR3: CASRRPTGTDYGYTF
size: once; D: TRBD2; J: TRBJ2-7; V: TRBV28; DNA: TGTGCCAGCACCTTCGGGGGGGCTCTGGCCTACGAGCAGTACTTC; CDR3: CASTFGGALAYEQYF
size: -; D: -; J: TRBJ2-7; V: TRBV4-1; DNA: TGCGCCAGCAGCCAAAACAGCTACTACGAGCAGTACTTC; CDR3: CASSQNSYYEQYF
size: -; D: -; J: TRBJ1-4; V: TRBV23-1; DNA: TGCGCCAGCAGTCATCCACAAAAATACACCGCTCTCTTTAATGAAAAACTGTTTTTT; CDR3: CASSHPQKYTALFNEKLFF
size: -; D: TRBD2; J: TRBJ2-7; V: TRBV18; DNA: TGTGCCAGCTCACCCTTAAGGGACGCAGGGACTACCGAGCAGTACTTC; CDR3: CASSPLRDAGTTEQYF
size: medium-sized; D: TRBD1; J: TRBJ1-5; V: TRBV10-3; DNA: TGTGCCATCAGCCGACAGGGAGGCAATCAGCCCCAGCATTTT; CDR3: CAISRQGGNQPQHF
size: -; D: -; J: TRBJ1-2; V: TRBV19; DNA: TGTGCCAGTAGTATATTAAGTCGGGAGTCCTATGGCTACACCTTC; CDR3: CASSILSRESYGYTF
size: -; D: -; J: TRBJ1-1; V: TRBV7-2; DNA: TGTGCCAGCACCGGAGGGGCCACTGAAGCTTTCTTT; CDR3: CASTGGATEAFF
size: -; D: TRBD1; J: TRBJ1-2; V: TRBV6-6; DNA: TGTGCCAGCAGTCCCTGGACAGGAGGGTATGGCTACACCTTC; CDR3: CASSPWTGGYGYTF
size: -; D: -; J: TRBJ1-4; V: TRBV12-5; DNA: TGTGCTAGTGGTTTGGGAGATGAAAAACTGTTTTTT; CDR3: CASGLGDEKLFF
size: -; D: TRBD1; J: TRBJ2-5; V: TRBV7-3; DNA: TGTGCCAGCAGCTTAGGACCGACAGGGGGTGGGGGGACCCAGTACTTC; CDR3: CASSLGPTGGGGTQYF